What follows are 26 T cell receptor beta chains derived from one specimen sequenced in a study of beta chain features in type 1 diabetes. cDNA synthesis used the whole RNA isolate, giving expressed TCRB sequences. TCRdb's copy holds only in-frame clones and misses some; the assay was immunoSEQ multiplex PCR. The table shows about 320,000 clones, with around 15% occurring only once. Input material: central memory CD4+ T cells from blood. These receptor sequences come from a man aged 25-45 years in good health.

The V call is TRBV30, the J call TRBJ2-6; D gene unclear. Trimming left V 8 bases short and J 0 bases short, with 5 bases between. CDR1 and CDR2 from the germline V gene are GTSNPN and SVGIG (reference sequence). The CDR3 covers 12 residues. CDR3 residues: CASSSGANVLTF. For the CDR3, the DNA is TGTGCCAGCAGCTCTGGGGCCAACGTCCTGACTTTC.

Many counts were recorded for this clone. The chain has TRBV6-6 and TRBJ2-7; D is perhaps TRBD1 (6 bases). Germline-derived CDR1 and CDR2 are MNHNY and SVGAGI (reference sequence). There are 14 residues in the CDR3. V was trimmed by 7 bases and J by 3 bases, leaving 16 bases between them. CDR3 coding DNA: TGTGCCAGCACCTTACGGAAAGGGGGCTACGAGCAGTACTTC. Translating gives CASTLRKGGYEQYF.

This chain uses TRBV19 with TRBJ2-5; 11 nucleotides agree with TRBD1. CDR1 and CDR2 from the germline V gene are LNHDA and SQIVND (reference sequence). The CDR3 is 14 amino acids. With 5 bases clipped from V and 5 bases from J, the junction kept 4 bases outside the gene matches. The chain's CDR3 is CASSGQGAEETQYF. The CDR3 bases are TGTGCCAGTAGTGGACAGGGGGCGGAGGAGACCCAGTACTTC.

This chain uses TRBV7-8 with TRBJ1-2; TRBD1 matches 8 bases. The CDR3 has 14 amino acids. Germline V gene data show CDR1 as SGHVS and CDR2 as FQNEAQ. J gave up 8 bases and V 5 bases, and 10 bases lay outside the gene matches. The CDR3 region has the DNA TGTGCCAGCAGCCCCCCGACAGGGGTAATCGGCTACACCTTC. This encodes CASSPPTGVIGYTF.

This clone was detected many times. The chain uses TRBV7-2 and TRBJ1-2, with 7 bases fitting TRBD1. Germline trimming cut 5 bases from V and 5 bases from J; bases unmatched to any gene: 11. The CDR3 contains 15 residues. Germline CDR1 SGHTA, CDR2 FQGNSA. The CDR3 spells CASSPQQGNPYGYTF. The CDR3 coding sequence is TGTGCCAGCAGCCCTCAACAGGGGAACCCTTATGGCTACACCTTC.

This clone was seen only a few times. One end of the junction varies from germline; a read error may be responsible. This chain uses TRBV10-3 with TRBJ1-5; no clear D gene. The CDR3 covers 14 residues. Germline V CDR1 and CDR2: ENHRY, SYGVKD. The CDR3 loop reads CASSYVGENQPQHF. In DNA form, the CDR3 reads TGTGCCAGCAGTTACGTTGGCGAGAATCAGCCCCAGCATTTT.

As to this clone: Other nucleotide sequences in the sample specify the same CDR3. The chain links TRBV19 to TRBJ1-5, with TRBD1 as a possible D gene (5 bases). The CDR3 is 15 residues long. Germline V CDR1 and CDR2: LNHDA, SQIVND (reference sequence). The V and J ends lost 6 bases and 4 bases respectively, with 16 bases between them. CDR3 residues: CASRTGSWGNQPQHF. In DNA, the CDR3 is TGTGCCAGTAGAACAGGCAGTTGGGGTAATCAGCCCCAGCATTTT.

The V and J genes are TRBV5-1 and TRBJ2-7, with a tentative D call TRBD2 (6 bases). Germline V gene sequence: CDR1 SGHRS, CDR2 YFSETQ. Trimming pared 4 bases from V and 7 bases from J, leaving 15 bases between. The CDR3 contains 13 residues. The CDR3 nucleotides read TGCGCCAGCAGCCCCGCCGGGGCGGGGGAGCAGTACTTC. Its protein is CASSPAGAGEQYF.

The chain has TRBV10-3 and TRBJ1-1; TRBD1 matches 10 bases. The V gene end was trimmed by 7 bases and the J gene end by 4 bases; junction bases not matched to a gene: 3. Germline loops: CDR1 ENHRY, CDR2 SYGVKD. The CDR3 totals 13 residues. DNA of the CDR3: TGTGCCATCACTGGACAGGGGGTCACTGAAGCTTTCTTT. Residues: CAITGQGVTEAFF.

This clone was detected ten times or more. DNA of the CDR3: TGTGCCAGCAGCTCCGAGGGCGACGAGCAGTACGTC. Its protein product is CASSSEGDEQYV. J is TRBJ2-7 and V is TRBV6-5, with D tentatively TRBD2 (5 bases). Germline CDR1 and CDR2: MNHEY and SVGAGI. This CDR3 spans 12 amino acids. Trimming shortened V by 6 bases and J by 5 bases, and 11 bases separated the two germline ends.

The rearrangement links TRBV7-2 to TRBJ2-5, with D maybe TRBD2 (6 bases). CDR1 SGHTA and CDR2 FQGNSA come from the germline V gene. Trimming removed 4 bases at V and 1 base at J, with 13 bases between. The CDR3 sequence is 15 residues long. The CDR3 reads CASSSPGLFQETQYF. The CDR3 bases are TGTGCCAGCAGCTCTCCGGGACTGTTCCAAGAGACCCAGTACTTC.

This clone was detected a few times. The V gene is TRBV14, the J gene TRBJ2-2; TRBD1 is a possible D gene (5 bases). Trimming cost V 2 bases and J 0 bases, with 10 bases left between them. The germline CDR1 and CDR2 sequences are SGHDN and FVKESK. The CDR3 has 16 residues. For the CDR3, the DNA is TGTGCCAGCAGCCAAATTACAGGTCCGAACACCGGGGAGCTGTTTTTT. This encodes CASSQITGPNTGELFF.

This clone was detected only a few times. The junction departs from the called germline gene at one end, perhaps through a read error. The chain has TRBV2 and TRBJ2-2; 13 bases are a match to TRBD2. The CDR3 runs 14 residues. Germline-derived CDR1 and CDR2 are SNHLY and FYNNEI. The CDR3 DNA is TGTGCCAGCAGTGAAGCTCGACTAGCGGGGGGGCTGTTTTTT. It yields the protein CASSEARLAGGLFF.

This clone was seen a handful of times. The chain has TRBV28 and TRBJ2-5, with TRBD1 identical over 8 bases. Germline V gene sequence: CDR1 MDHEN, CDR2 SYDVKM. Trimming cost V 3 bases and J 1 base; bases outside gene matches: 13. The CDR3 is made up of 18 amino acids. In DNA form, the CDR3 reads TGTGCCAGCAGTTTCATGGACAGGGCCGGTCTTTCCCAAGAGACCCAGTACTTC. It encodes CASSFMDRAGLSQETQYF.

This clone was observed a few times. V usage is TRBV10-1 and J usage is TRBJ1-2, with TRBD1 as a possible D gene (5 bases). In germline, CDR1 is WNHNN, CDR2 SYGVQD (reference sequence). The CDR3 is 12 residues long. The V end lost 5 bases, the J end lost 4 bases, and 8 bases lay between the germline ends. The CDR3 loop reads CASSSGTYGYTF. In nucleotides, the CDR3 is TGCGCCAGCAGTTCTGGGACCTATGGCTACACCTTC.

This clone turned up a few times. CDR3 residues: CASSSGPGETQYF. For the CDR3, the DNA is TGTGCCAGCTCGTCAGGGCCGGGAGAGACCCAGTACTTC. The J gene is TRBJ2-5, the V gene TRBV18; TRBD1 might be the D (5 bases). This CDR3 has 13 residues. In germline, CDR1 is KGHSH, CDR2 LQKENI. The ends were cut back, 6 bases at V and 4 bases at J, with 12 bases in the middle.

In this sample, this clone turned up once. V gene TRBV7-9 combines with J gene TRBJ1-2; no clear D gene. Germline V CDR1 and CDR2: SEHNR, FQNEAQ (reference sequence). V lost 8 bases and J 8 bases, leaving 12 bases between the germline ends. This CDR3 is 11 amino acids long. The CDR3 DNA sequence: TGTGCCAGCTCCGGGTCGCGGGGCTACACCTTC. It is translated as CASSGSRGYTF.

The chain uses TRBV9 and TRBJ2-3; D not resolved. The V gene lost 1 base and the J gene lost 0 bases, with 9 bases spanning the gap. The CDR3 contains 15 residues. Germline V gene lookup returns CDR1 SGDLS and CDR2 YYNGEE. CDR3 amino acids: CASSVSPTSTDTQYF. The CDR3 DNA is TGTGCCAGCAGCGTATCCCCGACTAGCACAGATACGCAGTATTTT.

V is TRBV7-2 and J is TRBJ1-2; D is possibly TRBD1 (5 bases). V shed 4 bases and J shed 3 bases, with 6 bases lying between them. This CDR3 comprises 12 residues. The germline gives CDR1 SGHTA, CDR2 FQGNSA. CDR3 DNA: TGTGCCAGCAGCTCGACAGACTATGGCTACACCTTC. Translating gives CASSSTDYGYTF. Looking up the rest from reference TRBV7-2 and TRBJ1-2 gives the full variable domain: GAGVSQSPSNKVTEKGKDVELRCDPISGHTALYWYRQSLGQGLEFLIYFQGNSAPDKSGLPSDRFSAERTGGSVSTLTIQRTQQEDSAVYLCASSSTDYGYTFGSGTRLTVV.

This clone has just a few counts. The chain couples TRBV5-1 to TRBJ2-5; no firm D call. The CDR3 has 15 amino acids. From germline, CDR1 is SGHRS and CDR2 YFSETQ. The V end lost 4 bases, the J end lost 0 bases, and 13 bases lay between the germline ends. CDR3: CASSQANPDQETQYF. CDR3 nucleotide sequence: TGCGCCAGCAGCCAGGCGAATCCAGACCAAGAGACCCAGTACTTC.

This chain connects TRBV10-3 to TRBJ1-2; 12 nucleotides align to TRBD1. Trimming cost V 3 bases and J 8 bases; bases outside gene matches: 7. CDR1 and CDR2 (germline): ENHRY, SYGVKD. CDR3 length: 15 residues. CDR3 in DNA: TGTGCCATCAGTGATGGGACAGGGGGCGCGGGGGGCTACACCTTC. This encodes CAISDGTGGAGGYTF.

CDR3 amino acids: CRAGQGNEQFF. Written as DNA, the CDR3 is TGCCGAGCGGGACAGGGCAATGAGCAGTTCTTC. The chain uses TRBV20-1 and TRBJ2-1, with TRBD1 identical over 9 bases. Germline CDR1 DFQATT, CDR2 SNEGSKA (reference sequence). The CDR3 length is 11 residues.

Ten or more counts support this clone. The chain combines TRBV7-9 with TRBJ1-4, with TRBD1 identical over 7 bases. V was clipped by 6 bases and J by 7 bases; unmatched bases: 11. Looked up from germline, CDR1 is SEHNR and CDR2 is FQNEAQ (reference sequence). The CDR3 totals 15 residues. The CDR3 reads CASRQNRGGSEKLFF. The CDR3 region has the DNA TGTGCCAGCAGGCAGAACAGGGGAGGAAGTGAAAAACTGTTTTTT.

The V call is TRBV4-2, the J call TRBJ1-2; D gene ambiguous. The V gene's germline CDR1 is LGHNA and CDR2 YNFKEQ. The CDR3 contains 12 residues. Trimming removed 5 bases at V and 7 bases at J, with 11 bases between. The CDR3 loop reads CASSLHPGGYTF. DNA of the CDR3: TGTGCCAGCAGCTTGCACCCGGGTGGCTACACCTTC.

Only a few counts were recorded for this clone. The gene calls are TRBV18 and TRBJ2-1, with D unresolved. The CDR3 covers 14 residues. V was trimmed by 1 base and J by 9 bases, leaving 13 bases between them. Germline assignment: CDR1 KGHSH and CDR2 LQKENI. CDR3 in amino acids: CASSPRAPPSEQFF. CDR3 coding DNA: TGTGCCAGCTCACCACGGGCCCCGCCCAGTGAGCAGTTCTTC.

This clone was detected ten times or more. The gene calls are TRBV18 and TRBJ2-7; D possibly corresponds to TRBD1 (5 bases). CDR1 KGHSH and CDR2 LQKENI come from the germline V gene. V gave up 4 bases and J gave up 1 base, with 11 bases separating them. This CDR3 region has 14 residues. The CDR3 bases are TGTGCCAGCTCACTAACTTCAGGGTCCTACGAGCAGTACTTC. Translated: CASSLTSGSYEQYF.